These 25 T cell receptor beta chains came from one sample sequenced in a study of preoperative IRX-2 immunotherapy in early breast cancer. Assay: immunoSEQ multiplex PCR; the TCRdb copy retains only in-frame clones and omits some. This table holds some 29,000 clones, roughly 90% found once. Described treatment: preoperative locoregional IRX-2 cytokine immunotherapy. The sample was acquired from a patient treated with IRX-2 immunotherapy. The receptors were gathered from a human donor with breast cancer.

V gene TRBV7-6 combines with J gene TRBJ2-2; tentatively, D is TRBD1 (5 bases). The CDR3 covers 15 residues. Per germline, CDR1 SGHVS and CDR2 FNYEAQ. Trimming cost V 1 base and J 5 bases, with 11 bases left between them. The CDR3, as DNA: TGTGCCAGCAGCTTAGTCCAGGGTGGTACCGGGGAGCTGTTTTTT. It encodes CASSLVQGGTGELFF.

This chain connects TRBV4-3 to TRBJ2-6; 8 nucleotides line up with TRBD1. The germline V gene encodes CDR1 LGHNA and CDR2 YSLEER. The ends lost 3 bases at V and 2 bases at J; junction bases unmatched: 3. The CDR3 spans 16 residues. For the CDR3, the DNA is TGCGCCAGCAGCCAGACAGGGGCCGCTGGGGCCAACGTCCTGACTTTC. Amino acid sequence: CASSQTGAAGANVLTF.

In nucleotides, the CDR3 is TGTGCCAGCAGTGGGCAGGGGTCGACTAATGAAAAACTGTTTTTT. Protein product: CASSGQGSTNEKLFF. The chain links TRBV2 to TRBJ1-4; possibly TRBD1 for D (6 bases). The V end was cut by 4 bases, the J end by 2 bases, with 11 bases between. The CDR3 is 15 residues long. Germline assignment: CDR1 SNHLY and CDR2 FYNNEI.

In regard to this clone: The identical CDR3 is also encoded by other nucleotide sequences in the sample. This rearrangement joins TRBV27 to TRBJ2-7, with TRBD1 as a possible D gene (5 bases). This CDR3 spans 13 amino acids. CDR1 and CDR2 from the germline V gene are MNHEY and SMNVEV (reference sequence). Trimming pared 4 bases from V and 1 base from J, leaving 8 bases between. The CDR3 is CASSYQGSYEQYF. The CDR3 region has the DNA TGTGCCAGCAGTTACCAGGGATCCTACGAGCAGTACTTC.

The rearrangement links TRBV21-1 to TRBJ2-2; the table gives TRBD2 as D, unverified against the DNA. TRBV21-1 is noted as a pseudogene. The CDR3 length is 20 residues. The CDR3 nucleotides read TGTGCCAGCAGCAAAGGAAGTGTACTAGCGGGGGGGCCGGACACCGGGGAGCTGTTTTTT. This gives the protein CASSKGSVLAGGPDTGELFF.

The rearrangement joins TRBV11-2 to TRBJ1-2; D may be TRBD1 (6 bases). V was cut by 7 bases and J by 4 bases, with 13 bases left in between. From germline, CDR1 is SGHAT and CDR2 FQNNGV. The CDR3 covers 13 residues. The CDR3 loop is CASTIGGSYGYTF. The DNA of the CDR3 is TGTGCCAGCACCATAGGGGGTAGCTATGGCTACACCTTC.

The chain recombines TRBV7-2 with TRBJ2-3; tentatively, D is TRBD2 (5 bases). Germline loops: CDR1 SGHTA, CDR2 FQGNSA. The CDR3 totals 12 residues. The CDR3 reads CASGGYTDTQYF. The CDR3 coding sequence is TGTGCTTCCGGAGGCTACACAGATACGCAGTATTTT. The full variable domain, with the rest looked up from reference TRBV7-2 and TRBJ2-3, is GAGVSQSPSNKVTEKGKDVELRCDPISGHTALYWYRQSLGQGLEFLIYFQGNSAPDKSGLPSDRFSAERTGGSVSTLTIQRTQQEDSAVYLCASGGYTDTQYFGPGTRLTVL.

This rearrangement joins TRBV30 to TRBJ1-6; TRBD1 matches at 7 bases. Per the germline V gene, CDR1 is GTSNPN and CDR2 is SVGIG (reference sequence). CDR3 length: 13 amino acids. The V and J ends lost 2 bases and 7 bases, in that order; junction bases with no gene match: 2. CDR3 in amino acids: CAWSTGDNSPLHF. CDR3 sequence (DNA): TGTGCCTGGAGTACAGGGGACAATTCACCCCTCCACTTT.

The chain joins TRBV7-9 to TRBJ1-6; D is perhaps TRBD1 (6 bases). CDR3 length: 16 residues. From germline, CDR1 is SEHNR and CDR2 FQNEAQ (reference sequence). The germline V and J ends were trimmed by 0 bases and 0 bases, with 6 bases remaining between them. As DNA, the CDR3 is TGTGCCAGCAGCTTAGCGGACAGCTCCTATAATTCACCCCTCCACTTT. Its protein is CASSLADSSYNSPLHF.

The chain couples TRBV28 to TRBJ2-7; 8 nucleotides agree with TRBD2. CDR1 MDHEN and CDR2 SYDVKM come from the germline V gene. Trimming at V came to 6 bases and at J to 5 bases, leaving 12 bases not matched to a gene. There are 15 residues in the CDR3. The CDR3 DNA reads as TGTGCCAGCAGCGCCGGGGGGGGGTGGTCGGACGAGCAGTACTTC. Protein sequence: CASSAGGGWSDEQYF.

The rearrangement links TRBV10-3 to TRBJ2-3, with a weak D call TRBD1 (6 bases). This CDR3 has 14 amino acids. V gave up 9 bases and J gave up 0 bases, with 13 bases separating them. Germline lookup yields CDR1 ENHRY and CDR2 SYGVKD. CDR3 protein: CAIRWTESTDTQYF. As DNA, the CDR3 is TGTGCCATTAGGTGGACAGAGAGCACAGATACGCAGTATTTT.

The rearrangement uses TRBV12-5 and TRBJ2-3; D is uncertain. CDR1 is LGHNT and CDR2 is FRNRAP in the germline V gene. The germline V and J ends were trimmed by 4 bases and 3 bases, with 2 bases remaining between them. This CDR3 has 11 residues. CDR3 amino acids: CASGWTDTQYF. CDR3 in DNA: TGTGCTAGTGGTTGGACAGATACGCAGTATTTT.

The chain recombines TRBV10-3 with TRBJ2-1, with D perhaps TRBD1 or TRBD2 (5 bases each). Trimming cost V 0 bases and J 5 bases, with 14 bases left between them. CDR3 size: 16 residues. The germline V gene encodes CDR1 ENHRY and CDR2 SYGVKD. The DNA for the CDR3 is TGTGCCATCAGTGAGTCGGGACGATGGGTGGACAATGAGCAGTTCTTC. This sequence encodes CAISESGRWVDNEQFF.

This chain joins TRBV12-5 and TRBJ1-5, with D maybe TRBD1 (6 bases). The germline V gene encodes CDR1 LGHNT and CDR2 FRNRAP. V lost 6 bases to trimming and J lost 6 bases, with 18 bases between them. This CDR3 contains 15 residues. The CDR3 sequence: CASGRGGGKGQPQHF. The CDR3 nucleotides are TGTGCTAGTGGAAGGGGAGGGGGTAAGGGTCAGCCCCAGCATTTT.

The rearrangement links TRBV5-1 to TRBJ1-4; 7 bases agree with TRBD1. From germline, CDR1 is SGHRS and CDR2 YFSETQ. With V trimmed by 4 bases and J by 2 bases, 8 bases remained unmatched. CDR3 length: 16 amino acids. Here the CDR3 reads CASSPSQGTTNEKLFF. In DNA, the CDR3 is TGCGCCAGCAGCCCATCACAGGGGACTACTAATGAAAAACTGTTTTTT.

The chain links TRBV12-5 to TRBJ1-2; D perhaps matches TRBD1 (5 bases). V shed 6 bases and J shed 3 bases, with 11 bases lying between them. Germline V CDR1 and CDR2: LGHNT, FRNRAP. This CDR3 contains 13 residues. Here the CDR3 DNA reads TGTGCTAGTGGCGCGGACAAAGACTATGGCTACACCTTC. Translated: CASGADKDYGYTF.

The V gene is TRBV28, the J gene TRBJ1-5; D perhaps matches TRBD1 (5 bases). The CDR3 is made up of 15 amino acids. V lost 6 bases to trimming and J lost 4 bases, with 16 bases between them. Germline V lookup: CDR1 MDHEN, CDR2 SYDVKM. The CDR3 DNA follows: TGTGCCAGCAGCACCACGTCGGGGGGGAATCAGCCCCAGCATTTT. Its translation: CASSTTSGGNQPQHF.

The V and J genes are TRBV19 and TRBJ2-7; no definite D call. V was clipped by 3 bases and J by 6 bases, with 18 bases between them. Germline CDR1 reads LNHDA; CDR2 reads SQIVND (reference sequence). This CDR3 is 15 amino acids long. The CDR3 here is CASSIGQVRGGEQYF. The CDR3 DNA is TGTGCCAGTAGTATCGGGCAGGTTCGAGGTGGCGAGCAGTACTTC.

This chain joins TRBV5-4 and TRBJ2-1; the D call may be TRBD1 or TRBD2 (5 bases each). The V and J ends lost 0 bases and 8 bases respectively, with 18 bases between them. This CDR3 spans 16 amino acids. Germline V gene lookup returns CDR1 SGHNT and CDR2 YYREEE (reference sequence). CDR3 sequence: CASSLGDGASWDEQFF. The CDR3 nucleotides read TGTGCCAGCAGCTTGGGGGACGGGGCTAGCTGGGATGAGCAGTTCTTC.

The V and J genes are TRBV7-2 and TRBJ2-5, with D possibly matching TRBD1 (6 bases). There are 13 residues in the CDR3. Trimming left V 5 bases short and J 7 bases short, with 14 bases between. CDR1 is SGHTA, CDR2 FQGNSA, per germline. The CDR3 nucleotides are TGTGCCAGCAGCCCTCAGGGGAGCGGGACCCAGTACTTC. It specifies CASSPQGSGTQYF.

This chain connects TRBV29-1 to TRBJ2-7, with D perhaps being TRBD1 or TRBD2 (5 bases each). Germline CDR1 is SQVTM and CDR2 is ANQGSEA. V was pared by 4 bases and J by 3 bases, with 10 bases between. The CDR3 spans 12 residues. The CDR3 bases are TGCAGCGTTGTTGAGGGGCTCTACGAGCAGTACTTC. Its translation: CSVVEGLYEQYF.

The gene calls are TRBV27 and TRBJ1-2; D is ambiguous. This CDR3 is built from 13 residues. V shed 8 bases and J shed 2 bases, with 12 bases lying between them. Per the germline V gene, CDR1 is MNHEY and CDR2 is SMNVEV (reference sequence). DNA for the CDR3: TGTGCCAGCTTCGGATGGGGAAACTATGGCTACACCTTC. This sequence encodes CASFGWGNYGYTF.

Here the CDR3 reads CAWRRGSAGELFF. CDR3 in DNA: TGTGCCTGGAGAAGGGGGTCCGCCGGGGAGCTGTTTTTT. V gene TRBV30 combines with J gene TRBJ2-2; maybe TRBD1 (6 bases). The V gene lost 3 bases and the J gene lost 6 bases, with 11 bases spanning the gap. Germline V gives CDR1 GTSNPN, CDR2 SVGIG (reference sequence). CDR3 size: 13 residues.

The chain uses TRBV11-2 and TRBJ2-7; D perhaps matches TRBD2 (6 bases). Trimming removed 5 bases from V and 3 bases from J, with 14 bases in between. The CDR3 has 14 amino acids. CDR1 and CDR2 (germline): SGHAT, FQNNGV. The CDR3 bases are TGTGCCAGCAGCCGGGCGGGACCCCGCTACGAGCAGTACTTC. Protein product: CASSRAGPRYEQYF.

This chain uses TRBV11-2 with TRBJ2-1, with 7 bases identical to TRBD1. This CDR3 has 13 amino acids. Trimming at V came to 1 base and at J to 10 bases, leaving 4 bases not matched to a gene. Germline V gene sequence: CDR1 SGHAT, CDR2 FQNNGV. The CDR3 DNA follows: TGTGCCAGCAGCTTAGGGCAGGGGGACGAGCAGTTCTTC. It specifies CASSLGQGDEQFF. Full variable domain (remainder filled in from reference TRBV11-2 and TRBJ2-1): EAGVAQSPRYKIIEKRQSVAFWCNPISGHATLYWYQQILGQGPKLLIQFQNNGVVDDSQLPKDRFSAERLKGVDSTLKIQPAKLEDSAVYLCASSLGQGDEQFFGPGTRLTVL.